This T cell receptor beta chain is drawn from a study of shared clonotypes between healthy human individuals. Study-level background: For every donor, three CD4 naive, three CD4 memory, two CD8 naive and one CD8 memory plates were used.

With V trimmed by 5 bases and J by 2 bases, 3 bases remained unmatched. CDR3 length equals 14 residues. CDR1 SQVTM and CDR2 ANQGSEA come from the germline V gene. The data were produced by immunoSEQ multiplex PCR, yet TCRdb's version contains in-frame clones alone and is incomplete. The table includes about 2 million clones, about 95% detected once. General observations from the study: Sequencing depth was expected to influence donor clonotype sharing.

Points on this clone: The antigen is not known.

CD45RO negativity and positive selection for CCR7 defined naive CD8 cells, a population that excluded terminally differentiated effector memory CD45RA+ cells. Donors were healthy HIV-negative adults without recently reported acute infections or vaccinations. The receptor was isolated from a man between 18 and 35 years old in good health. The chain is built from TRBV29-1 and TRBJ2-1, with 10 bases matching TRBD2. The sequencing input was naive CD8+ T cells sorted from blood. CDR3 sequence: CSVRTSGAYNEQFF. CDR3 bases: TGCAGCGTTCGGACTAGCGGAGCCTACAATGAGCAGTTCTTC.